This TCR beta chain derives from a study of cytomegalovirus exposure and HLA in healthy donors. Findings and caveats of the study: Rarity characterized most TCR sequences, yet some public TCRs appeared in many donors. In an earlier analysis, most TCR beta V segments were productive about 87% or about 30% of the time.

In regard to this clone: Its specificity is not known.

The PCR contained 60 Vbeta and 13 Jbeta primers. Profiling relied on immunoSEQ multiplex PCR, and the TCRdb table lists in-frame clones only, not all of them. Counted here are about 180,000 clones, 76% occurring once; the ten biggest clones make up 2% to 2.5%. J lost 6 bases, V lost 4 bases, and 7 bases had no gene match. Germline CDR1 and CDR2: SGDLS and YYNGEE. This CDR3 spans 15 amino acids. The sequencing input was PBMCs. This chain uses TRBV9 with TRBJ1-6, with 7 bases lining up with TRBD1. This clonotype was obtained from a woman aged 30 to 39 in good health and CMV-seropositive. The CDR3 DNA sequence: TGTGCCAGCAGCCGTACCGGGACAGCTAATTCACCCCTCCACTTT. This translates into CASSRTGTANSPLHF.